The T cell receptor beta chain under discussion was sequenced for a study of blood T cells in healthy people across ages. This CDR3 contains 11 residues. V lost 7 bases to trimming and J lost 4 bases, with 5 bases between them. A J-beta primer mix and a sample-barcoded 5' primer were used in a second PCR of roughly 6 to 11 cycles. TCRdb analysed the 5' RACE reads with MiXCR anew, one entry per CDR3 protein. The table includes around 1,500,000 distinct CDR3 sequences, roughly 27% detected once. The specimen sequenced was blood. This receptor was obtained from a woman aged 25 to 39 in good health. V gene TRBV12-3 or TRBV12-4 combines with J gene TRBJ1-3; D call uncertain. This CDR3 is CASTFGNTIYF. Here the CDR3 DNA reads TGTGCCAGCACCTTCGGAAACACCATATATTTT.